This T cell receptor (beta chain) was profiled in a study of cytomegalovirus exposure and HLA in healthy donors. The CDR3 covers 21 residues. J lost 0 bases, V lost 0 bases, and 17 bases had no gene match. The germline gives CDR1 LNHNV, CDR2 YYDKDF (reference sequence). Primers: 60 Vbeta forward and 13 Jbeta reverse. TCRdb's copy holds only in-frame clones and misses some; the assay was immunoSEQ multiplex PCR. This table has approximately 160,000 clones, over 70% appearing once. This clonotype originated in a woman in her thirties or forties in good health and CMV-seropositive. The chain has TRBV15 and TRBJ2-1, with 7 bases that match TRBD1. The sample taken for sequencing was PBMCs. The CDR3 protein is CATSRDLTGSTWDSSYNEQFF. The CDR3 DNA reads as TGTGCCACCAGCAGAGATCTCACAGGGTCGACTTGGGACAGCTCCTACAATGAGCAGTTCTTC.